The present T cell receptor (beta chain) was sequenced within a study of CD8+CD57+ T cells in acquired aplastic anemia. Study in general: CD4+ and CD8+ cells, once sorted, gave DNA averaging approximately 3.4 ug.

TCR beta VDJ combinations and CDR3 sequences were profiled from genomic DNA. MiXCR was run by TCRdb on the reads, yielding one entry per CDR3 protein. The sample has 350,000 to 450,000 distinct CDR3 sequences; roughly 68% are singletons. Looked up from germline, CDR1 is SGHRS and CDR2 is YFSETQ. CDR3 length: 14 amino acids. About this clonotype itself: A read error may produce the germline difference seen at one junction end.

J is TRBJ1-1 and V is TRBV5-1; D is perhaps TRBD1 (5 bases). The sample taken for sequencing was sorted CD4+, CD8+, or CD8+CD57+ T cells (not recorded which) from PBMCs. The origin of this receptor is a human donor in good health, serving as a control. The CDR3 bases are TGTGCCAGCAGCTTGGGTGGGGCGAACAATGAAGCTTTCTTT. It translates to CASSLGGANNEAFF.